The 31 T cell receptor beta chains listed next were all sequenced from one sample in a study of blood T cell repertoires in COVID-19. Repertoires were generated with immunoSEQ multiplex PCR, while TCRdb's copy carries only in-frame clones and drops some. Here the sample spans a few hundred thousand clones, 70% to 90% being singletons. Sequencing used PBMCs or T cells enriched from blood (not recorded which). The origin of the receptors is a young man who had recovered from COVID-19.

This clone has a handful of counts. This chain links TRBV3-1 (or the pseudogene TRBV3-2) with TRBJ1-4; 10 bases fit TRBD1. The CDR3 loop spans 15 amino acids. Looked up from germline, CDR1 is LGHDT and CDR2 is YNNKEL (reference sequence). V shed 0 bases, J shed 7 bases, and the junction held 2 bases outside the gene matches. The chain's CDR3 is CASSQEGTGVEKLFF. CDR3 bases: TGTGCCAGCAGCCAAGAGGGGACAGGGGTTGAAAAACTGTTTTTT.

The count of this clone is one. The rearrangement links TRBV4-2 to TRBJ2-3; D is perhaps TRBD2 (6 bases). Germline loops: CDR1 LGHNA, CDR2 YNFKEQ. Between the trimmed V and J ends, which lost 4 bases and 8 bases, there was a span of 25 bases. This CDR3 has 17 amino acids. CDR3 loop: CASSPPWGGNTLVTQYF. The CDR3 coding sequence is TGTGCCAGCAGCCCCCCGTGGGGCGGGAATACCTTGGTTACGCAGTATTTT.

This chain joins TRBV15 and TRBJ1-1, with D unresolved. There are 13 residues in the CDR3. The V gene lost 7 bases and the J gene lost 6 bases, with 15 bases spanning the gap. Germline lookup yields CDR1 LNHNV and CDR2 YYDKDF (reference sequence). CDR3 protein: CATMVPGGPEAFF. The CDR3 region has the DNA TGTGCCACCATGGTACCTGGAGGCCCTGAAGCTTTCTTT.

V and J are TRBV5-8 and TRBJ2-1; no clear D gene. This CDR3 has 14 amino acids. Between the trimmed V and J ends, which lost 0 bases and 9 bases, there was a span of 13 bases. Germline V gene lookup returns CDR1 SGHTS and CDR2 YDEGEE. CDR3 protein: CASSLDTFRGEQFF. The CDR3 nucleotides are TGTGCCAGCAGCTTGGACACTTTCCGAGGTGAGCAGTTCTTC.

This chain links TRBV27 with TRBJ2-7, with TRBD1 identical over 10 bases. CDR1 MNHEY and CDR2 SMNVEV come from the germline V gene (reference sequence). The trim removed 6 bases at V and 6 bases at J, leaving 11 bases unmatched. This CDR3 is built from 15 residues. CDR3 DNA: TGTGCCAGCAGAACTTCCGGGACAGGGGATTCCGAGCAGTACTTC. The encoded protein is CASRTSGTGDSEQYF.

CDR3 in amino acids: CASSSKTGLYEQYF. In DNA form, the CDR3 reads TGTGCCAGTAGTTCAAAGACAGGGCTCTACGAGCAGTACTTC. V and J are TRBV19 and TRBJ2-7, with TRBD1 matching 7 bases. Germline V gives CDR1 LNHDA, CDR2 SQIVND (reference sequence). The CDR3 sequence is 14 residues long. The V segment lost 5 bases and the J segment 3 bases; nucleotides outside the gene matches: 7.

The chain joins TRBV7-9 to TRBJ1-1, with 10 nucleotides matching TRBD1. V lost 5 bases, J lost 3 bases, and 3 bases stayed unmatched. Germline V lookup: CDR1 SEHNR, CDR2 FQNEAQ (reference sequence). The CDR3 extends over 14 amino acids. The CDR3 DNA reads as TGTGCCAGCAGCCCGACAGGGGGCTACACTGAAGCTTTCTTT. This gives the protein CASSPTGGYTEAFF.

This clone was seen only a few times. Other DNA sequences in this sample translate to the same CDR3. The chain recombines TRBV5-6 with TRBJ1-2, with 9 positions matching TRBD1. The CDR3 spans 13 residues. V shed 2 bases and J 6 bases; nucleotides not matched to a gene: 2. Germline CDR1 and CDR2: SGHDT and YYEEEE. The CDR3 spells CASSLRQGDGYTF. The CDR3, as DNA: TGTGCCAGCAGCTTAAGACAGGGGGATGGCTACACCTTC.

The V call is TRBV9, the J call TRBJ1-2; the D is unclear. The CDR3 covers 18 residues. Germline V lookup: CDR1 SGDLS, CDR2 YYNGEE. The germline V and J ends were trimmed by 4 bases and 4 bases, with 26 bases remaining between them. The CDR3 here is CASSPTVSASRDFYGYTF. The CDR3 DNA is TGTGCCAGCAGCCCAACGGTGTCCGCATCGAGAGACTTCTATGGCTACACCTTC.

This chain connects TRBV18 to TRBJ1-1; D is perhaps TRBD1 (6 bases). Germline lookup yields CDR1 KGHSH and CDR2 LQKENI. With 4 bases removed from V and 0 bases from J, the gap between germline ends came to 12 bases. This CDR3 region has 15 residues. The CDR3 DNA follows: TGTGCCAGCTCACTAATCGGACAGATGAACACTGAAGCTTTCTTT. This translates into CASSLIGQMNTEAFF.

The chain carries TRBV7-8 and TRBJ1-5, with D unresolved. This CDR3 has 14 amino acids. The V and J ends lost 5 bases and 6 bases respectively, with 14 bases between them. Germline V CDR1 and CDR2: SGHVS, FQNEAQ. CDR3 in amino acids: CASSRLAESQPQHF. The CDR3, as DNA: TGTGCCAGCAGCAGGTTAGCGGAAAGTCAGCCCCAGCATTTT.

The chain uses TRBV9 and TRBJ1-1; 9 bases fit TRBD1. This CDR3 spans 15 amino acids. The germline gives CDR1 SGDLS, CDR2 YYNGEE. The J segment lost 4 bases and the V segment lost 4 bases, leaving 8 bases of the junction unmatched. CDR3 protein: CASSQGDRAATEAFF. The CDR3 coding sequence is TGTGCCAGCAGCCAAGGGGACAGGGCGGCCACTGAAGCTTTCTTT.

In its sample, this clone was seen a few times. The rearrangement joins TRBV11-3 to TRBJ2-2, with 7 bases matching TRBD1. The junction had 10 bases not matched to a gene; V was cut back by 6 bases and J by 0 bases. The germline gives CDR1 SGHNT, CDR2 YENEEA. This CDR3 has 17 amino acids. CDR3 DNA: TGTGCCAGCAGACGGGGTTTGGGACAGACGAACACCGGGGAGCTGTTTTTT. Translated, it gives CASRRGLGQTNTGELFF.

The rearrangement uses TRBV11-3 and TRBJ2-1, with 8 bases fitting TRBD2. CDR3 length: 14 amino acids. V lost 5 bases, J lost 4 bases, and 4 bases stayed unmatched. Looked up from germline, CDR1 is SGHNT and CDR2 is YENEEA. The CDR3: CASSLRGGYNEQFF. DNA of the CDR3: TGTGCCAGCAGCCTTCGGGGGGGTTACAATGAGCAGTTCTTC.

CDR3 coding DNA: TGTGCCTGGAGTCCCGGGGGGAGGGAGCAGTACTTC. As protein: CAWSPGGREQYF. The chain carries TRBV30 and TRBJ2-7; 7 bases fit TRBD2. Germline CDR1 is GTSNPN and CDR2 is SVGIG (reference sequence). The CDR3 spans 12 residues. Trimming removed 2 bases from V and 7 bases from J; junction bases left unmatched: 5.

CDR3 coding DNA: TGTGCCAGCAGCGTAGGCTCTATGGGGGGAGATACGCAGTATTTT. Residues: CASSVGSMGGDTQYF. V usage is TRBV9 and J usage is TRBJ2-3, with a possible D match to TRBD2 (6 bases). The CDR3 consists of 15 residues. Looked up from germline, CDR1 is SGDLS and CDR2 is YYNGEE. The ends were cut back, 0 bases at V and 5 bases at J, with 13 bases in the middle.

This chain connects TRBV4-3 to TRBJ1-2; 12 bases align to TRBD1. CDR1 is LGHNA, CDR2 YSLEER, per germline. CDR3 size: 14 residues. The ends lost 6 bases at V and 7 bases at J; junction bases unmatched: 6. The CDR3 DNA reads as TGCGCCAGCAGTGGGGACAGGGGGCGCGGTGGCTACACCTTC. Its protein is CASSGDRGRGGYTF.

This chain uses TRBV19 with TRBJ2-5, with 9 bases lining up with TRBD2. This CDR3 spans 16 amino acids. Germline V gene lookup returns CDR1 LNHDA and CDR2 SQIVND (reference sequence). Losses at the gene ends were 0 bases for V and 2 bases for J; bases not matched to a gene: 4. CDR3 region: CASSIDWRGGQETQYF. The CDR3 nucleotides read TGTGCCAGTAGTATAGATTGGCGGGGGGGTCAAGAGACCCAGTACTTC.

The chain is built from TRBV19 and TRBJ2-1; tentatively, D is TRBD1 (5 bases). The CDR3 has 13 residues. CDR1 is LNHDA, CDR2 SQIVND, per germline (reference sequence). V lost 3 bases, J lost 3 bases, and 6 bases lay in between. The CDR3 region has the DNA TGTGCCAGTAGTATCGACAGCTACAATGAGCAGTTCTTC. This sequence encodes CASSIDSYNEQFF.

The J gene is TRBJ1-2, the V gene TRBV5-6; the D gene is possibly TRBD1 (5 bases). CDR1 and CDR2 (germline): SGHDT, YYEEEE. This CDR3 region has 14 residues. Trimming stripped 0 bases from V and 2 bases from J, with 8 bases between. As DNA, the CDR3 is TGTGCCAGCAGCTTGGCACAGGAAAACTATGGCTACACCTTC. It yields the protein CASSLAQENYGYTF.

This clone was counted between two and nine times. The chain couples TRBV6-1 to TRBJ2-3; D might be TRBD1 (7 bases). V shed 2 bases and J shed 11 bases, with 20 bases lying between them. The CDR3 covers 15 residues. Germline V gene sequence: CDR1 MNHNS, CDR2 SASEGT. The DNA of the CDR3 is TGTGCCAGCAGTGAATATGGAGGAGGGGGCAGAGTGCAGTATTTT. It yields the protein CASSEYGGGGRVQYF.

V usage is TRBV13 and J usage is TRBJ1-2; D is ambiguous. The CDR3 is 14 amino acids. The V and J ends lost 5 bases and 8 bases respectively, with 18 bases between them. The V gene's germline CDR1 is PRHDT and CDR2 FYEKMQ (reference sequence). The CDR3 DNA sequence: TGTGCCAGCAGCGATTTGAGGATCAGCCGCGGCTACACCTTC. This sequence encodes CASSDLRISRGYTF.

There are a few counts of this clone. The J gene is TRBJ2-3, the V gene TRBV15; TRBD2 agrees at 11 bases. Germline V lookup: CDR1 LNHNV, CDR2 YYDKDF (reference sequence). The V gene end was trimmed by 0 bases and the J gene end by 2 bases; junction bases not matched to a gene: 10. The CDR3 has 19 amino acids. CDR3: CATSRDSSSGGLPTDTQYF. CDR3 DNA sequence: TGTGCCACCAGCAGAGATTCTTCTAGCGGGGGGCTACCCACAGATACGCAGTATTTT. Using reference TRBV15 and TRBJ2-3 for the parts outside the CDR3, the full variable domain is DAMVIQNPRYQVTQFGKPVTLSCSQTLNHNVMYWYQQKSSQAPKLLFHYYDKDFNNEADTPDNFQSRRPNTSFCFLDIRSPGLGDTAMYLCATSRDSSSGGLPTDTQYFGPGTRLTVL.

The rearrangement links TRBV9 to TRBJ1-2; D may be TRBD1 (6 bases). V lost 2 bases and J lost 4, with 18 bases in between. The germline V gene has CDR1 SGDLS and CDR2 YYNGEE. This CDR3 has 16 amino acids. The CDR3, as DNA: TGTGCCAGCAGCGTTCTGGACAGCAACACCCTCTATGGCTACACCTTC. Translated: CASSVLDSNTLYGYTF.

The rearrangement joins TRBV4-3 to TRBJ1-1; D is ambiguous. CDR1 LGHNA and CDR2 YSLEER come from the germline V gene. Trimming removed 4 bases at V and 5 bases at J, with 17 bases between. The CDR3 is 15 residues long. CDR3 sequence reads: CASSPAANPLTEAFF. Written as DNA, the CDR3 is TGCGCCAGCAGCCCGGCGGCGAATCCCTTGACTGAAGCTTTCTTT.

The chain is built from TRBV12-3 or TRBV12-4 and TRBJ1-2, with D unclear. The CDR3 covers 11 residues. V gave up 3 bases and J gave up 7 bases, with 6 bases separating them. In DNA form, the CDR3 reads TGTGCCAGCAGTTTTAACAGTGGCTACACCTTC. Amino acids: CASSFNSGYTF.

This rearrangement joins TRBV7-9 to TRBJ2-7; D gene unclear. V was cut by 0 bases and J by 5 bases, with 5 bases left in between. The CDR3 spans 12 residues. CDR1 SEHNR and CDR2 FQNEAQ come from the germline V gene (reference sequence). The CDR3 loop reads CASSLARNEQYF. Written as DNA, the CDR3 is TGTGCCAGCAGCTTAGCGCGGAACGAGCAGTACTTC.

The chain employs TRBV27 and TRBJ1-3, with unresolved D. CDR1 MNHEY and CDR2 SMNVEV come from the germline V gene (reference sequence). This CDR3 is 13 amino acids long. Trimming shortened V by 0 bases and J by 4 bases, and 4 bases separated the two germline ends. In DNA, the CDR3 is TGTGCCAGCAGTTTATCCCCGGGAAACACCATATATTTT. Translation: CASSLSPGNTIYF.

The CDR3 here is CASSQGPSGAFF. The CDR3 DNA reads TGTGCCAGCTCACAGGGGCCTTCGGGAGCTTTCTTT. This chain joins TRBV18 and TRBJ1-1, with D tentatively TRBD1 (5 bases). V lost 4 bases to trimming and J lost 10 bases, with 13 bases between them. Germline V lookup: CDR1 KGHSH, CDR2 LQKENI. The CDR3 is 12 amino acids.

This chain uses TRBV27 with TRBJ2-7, with D possibly TRBD2 on 7 matching bases. Germline V gene data show CDR1 as MNHEY and CDR2 as SMNVEV (reference sequence). The CDR3 sequence is 16 residues long. Trimming stripped 7 bases from V and 3 bases from J, with 22 bases between. In nucleotides, the CDR3 is TGTGCCAGCAAAGTTGGCCGGGGAGGGGGGTACTACGAGCAGTACTTC. It specifies CASKVGRGGGYYEQYF.

CDR3 region: CASSPLAGMGFEQFF. CDR3 in DNA: TGTGCCAGCAGCCCACTAGCGGGGATGGGTTTTGAGCAGTTCTTC. The chain joins TRBV13 to TRBJ2-1, with TRBD2 matching over 10 bases. Germline assignment: CDR1 PRHDT and CDR2 FYEKMQ (reference sequence). The CDR3 length is 15 residues. V was pared by 5 bases and J by 9 bases, with 10 bases of the junction left unmatched.